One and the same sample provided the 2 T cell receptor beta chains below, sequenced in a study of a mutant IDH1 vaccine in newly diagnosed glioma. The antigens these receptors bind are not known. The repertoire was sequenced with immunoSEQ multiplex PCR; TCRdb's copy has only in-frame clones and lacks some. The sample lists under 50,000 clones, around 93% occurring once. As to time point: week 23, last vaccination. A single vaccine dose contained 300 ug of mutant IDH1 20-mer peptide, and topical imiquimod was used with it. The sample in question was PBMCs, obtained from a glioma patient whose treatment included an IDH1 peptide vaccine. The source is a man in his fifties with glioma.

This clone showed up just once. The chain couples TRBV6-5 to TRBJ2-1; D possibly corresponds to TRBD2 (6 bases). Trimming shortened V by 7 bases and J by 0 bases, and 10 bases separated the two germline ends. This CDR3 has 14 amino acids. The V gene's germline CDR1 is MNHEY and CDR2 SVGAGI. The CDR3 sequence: CASKPGLSYNEQFF. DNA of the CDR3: TGTGCCAGCAAGCCGGGACTCTCCTACAATGAGCAGTTCTTC.

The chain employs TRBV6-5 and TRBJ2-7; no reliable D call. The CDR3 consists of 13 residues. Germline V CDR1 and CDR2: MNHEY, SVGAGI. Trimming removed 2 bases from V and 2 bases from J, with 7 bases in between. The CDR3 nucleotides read TGTGCCAGCAGTTACACGGGCCCCTACGAGCAGTACTTC. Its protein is CASSYTGPYEQYF.